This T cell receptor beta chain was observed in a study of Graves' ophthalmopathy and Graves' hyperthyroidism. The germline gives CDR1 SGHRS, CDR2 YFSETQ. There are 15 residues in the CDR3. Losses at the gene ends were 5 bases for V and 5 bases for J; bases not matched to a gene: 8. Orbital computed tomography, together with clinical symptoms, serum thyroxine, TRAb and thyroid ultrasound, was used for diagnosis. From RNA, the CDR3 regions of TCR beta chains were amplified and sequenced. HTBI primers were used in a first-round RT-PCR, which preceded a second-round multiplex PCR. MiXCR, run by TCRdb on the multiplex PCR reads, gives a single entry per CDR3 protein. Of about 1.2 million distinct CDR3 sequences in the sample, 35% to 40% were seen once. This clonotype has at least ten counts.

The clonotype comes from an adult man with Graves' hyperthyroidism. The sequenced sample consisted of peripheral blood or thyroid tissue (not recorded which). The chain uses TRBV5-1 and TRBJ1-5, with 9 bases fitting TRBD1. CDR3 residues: CASRPGDRAYQPQHF. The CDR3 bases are TGCGCCAGCAGACCCGGGGACAGGGCTTATCAGCCCCAGCATTTT.